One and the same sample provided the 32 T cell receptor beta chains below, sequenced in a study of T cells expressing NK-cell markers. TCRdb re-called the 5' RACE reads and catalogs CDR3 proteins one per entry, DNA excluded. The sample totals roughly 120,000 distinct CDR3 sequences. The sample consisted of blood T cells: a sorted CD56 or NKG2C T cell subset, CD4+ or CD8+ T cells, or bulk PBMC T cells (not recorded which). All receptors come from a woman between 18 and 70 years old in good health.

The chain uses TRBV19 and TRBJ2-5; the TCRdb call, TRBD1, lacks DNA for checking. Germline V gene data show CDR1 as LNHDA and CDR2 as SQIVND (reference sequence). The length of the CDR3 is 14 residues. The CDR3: CASSPWDAQETQYF.

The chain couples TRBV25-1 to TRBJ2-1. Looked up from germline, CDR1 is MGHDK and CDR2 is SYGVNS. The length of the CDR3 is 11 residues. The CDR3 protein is CASSELHEQFF. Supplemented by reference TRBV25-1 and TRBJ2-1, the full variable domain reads EADIYQTPRYLVIGTGKKITLECSQTMGHDKMYWYQQDPGMELHLIHYSYGVNSTEKGDLSSESTVSRIRTEHFPLTLESARPSHTSQYLCASSELHEQFFGPGTRLTVL.

This CDR3 reads CASSLDSGVETQYF. The rearrangement joins TRBV11-2 to TRBJ2-5; the D call from TCRdb, TRBD1, cannot be confirmed without DNA. The CDR3 covers 14 residues. Germline CDR1 is SGHAT and CDR2 is FQNNGV.

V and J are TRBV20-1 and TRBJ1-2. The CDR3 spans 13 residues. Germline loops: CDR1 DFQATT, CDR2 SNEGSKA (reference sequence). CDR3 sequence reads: CSAGSSDAYGYTF.

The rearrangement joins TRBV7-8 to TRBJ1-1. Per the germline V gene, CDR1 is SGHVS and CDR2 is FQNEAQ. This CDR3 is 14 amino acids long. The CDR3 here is CASSLIGRNTEAFF.

This CDR3 is CATSDRTGQGTDTQYF. The chain links TRBV24-1 to TRBJ2-3; TCRdb picks TRBD1, but there is no DNA to check that call. The CDR3 loop spans 16 amino acids. Germline values: CDR1 KGHDR, CDR2 SFDVKD.

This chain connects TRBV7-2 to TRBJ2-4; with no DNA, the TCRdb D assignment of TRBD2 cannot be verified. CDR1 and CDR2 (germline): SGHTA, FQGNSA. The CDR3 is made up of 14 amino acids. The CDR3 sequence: CASSLGLGENIQYF.

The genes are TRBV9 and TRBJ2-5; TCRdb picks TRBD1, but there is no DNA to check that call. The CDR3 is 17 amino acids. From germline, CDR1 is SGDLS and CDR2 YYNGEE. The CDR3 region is CASSVGSLGAFQETQYF. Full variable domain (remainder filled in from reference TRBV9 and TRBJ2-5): DSGVTQTPKHLITATGQRVTLRCSPRSGDLSVYWYQQSLDQGLQFLIQYYNGEERAKGNILERFSAQQFPDLHSELNLSSLELGDSALYFCASSVGSLGAFQETQYFGPGTRLLVL.

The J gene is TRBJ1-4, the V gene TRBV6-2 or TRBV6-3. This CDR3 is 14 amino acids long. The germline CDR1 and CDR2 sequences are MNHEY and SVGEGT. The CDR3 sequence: CASSALLEPDKLFF.

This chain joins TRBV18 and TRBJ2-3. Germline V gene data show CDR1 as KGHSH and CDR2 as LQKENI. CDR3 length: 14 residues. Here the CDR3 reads CASSPERYIDTQYF.

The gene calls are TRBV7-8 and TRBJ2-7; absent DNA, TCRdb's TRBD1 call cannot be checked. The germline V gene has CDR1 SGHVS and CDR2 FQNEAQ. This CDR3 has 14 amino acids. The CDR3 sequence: CASSLRDSLYEQYF.

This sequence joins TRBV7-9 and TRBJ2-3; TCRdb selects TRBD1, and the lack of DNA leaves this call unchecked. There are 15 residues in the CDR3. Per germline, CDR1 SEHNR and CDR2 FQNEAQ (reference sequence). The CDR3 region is CASSLAGGSGDTQYF.

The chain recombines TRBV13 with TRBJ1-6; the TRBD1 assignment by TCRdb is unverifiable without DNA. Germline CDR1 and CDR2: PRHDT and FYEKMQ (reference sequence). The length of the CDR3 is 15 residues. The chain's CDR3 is CASSFLGQGVSPLHF. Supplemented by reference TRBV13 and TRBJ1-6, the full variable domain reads AAGVIQSPRHLIKEKRETATLKCYPIPRHDTVYWYQQGPGQDPQFLISFYEKMQSDKGSIPDRFSAQQFSDYHSELNMSSLELGDSALYFCASSFLGQGVSPLHFGNGTRLTVT.

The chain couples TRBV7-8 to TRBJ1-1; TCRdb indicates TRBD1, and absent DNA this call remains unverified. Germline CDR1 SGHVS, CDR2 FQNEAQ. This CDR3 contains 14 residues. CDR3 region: CASSLAPGAGEAFF.

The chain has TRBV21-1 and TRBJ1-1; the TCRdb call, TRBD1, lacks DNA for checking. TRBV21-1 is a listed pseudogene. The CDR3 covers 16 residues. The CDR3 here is CASSTPRGYQNTEAFF.

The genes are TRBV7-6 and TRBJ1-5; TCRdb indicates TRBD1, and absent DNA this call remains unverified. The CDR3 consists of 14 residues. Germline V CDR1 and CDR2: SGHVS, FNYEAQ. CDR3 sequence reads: CASSDGTLAQPQHF.

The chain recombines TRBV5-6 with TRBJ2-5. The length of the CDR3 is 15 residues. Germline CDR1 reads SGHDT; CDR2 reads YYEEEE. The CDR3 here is CASSFNRRTQETQYF.

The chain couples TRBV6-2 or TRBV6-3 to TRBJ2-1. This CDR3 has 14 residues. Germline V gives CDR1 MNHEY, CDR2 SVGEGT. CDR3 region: CASSMTLGDNEQFF.

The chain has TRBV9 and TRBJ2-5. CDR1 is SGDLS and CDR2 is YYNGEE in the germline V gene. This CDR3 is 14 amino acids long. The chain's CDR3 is CASSVDLAQETQYF. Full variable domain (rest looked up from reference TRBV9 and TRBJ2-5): DSGVTQTPKHLITATGQRVTLRCSPRSGDLSVYWYQQSLDQGLQFLIQYYNGEERAKGNILERFSAQQFPDLHSELNLSSLELGDSALYFCASSVDLAQETQYFGPGTRLLVL.

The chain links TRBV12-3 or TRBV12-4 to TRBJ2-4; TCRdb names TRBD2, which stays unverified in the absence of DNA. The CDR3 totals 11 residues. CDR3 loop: CASSLLGRKYF.

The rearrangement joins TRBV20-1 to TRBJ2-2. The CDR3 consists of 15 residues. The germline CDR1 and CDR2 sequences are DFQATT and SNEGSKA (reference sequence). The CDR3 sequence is CSARERRRVDGELFF.

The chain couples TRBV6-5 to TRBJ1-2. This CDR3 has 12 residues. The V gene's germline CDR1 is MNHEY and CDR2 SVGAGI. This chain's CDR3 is CASSSVNYGYTF.

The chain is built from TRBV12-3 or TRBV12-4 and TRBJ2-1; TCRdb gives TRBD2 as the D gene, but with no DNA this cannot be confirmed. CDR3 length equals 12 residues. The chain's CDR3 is CATTRPADEQFF.

The CDR3 loop reads CASESGGLYNEQFF. J is TRBJ2-1 and V is TRBV12-5; the D call from TCRdb, TRBD1, cannot be confirmed without DNA. The germline V gene has CDR1 LGHNT and CDR2 FRNRAP. The length of the CDR3 is 14 residues.

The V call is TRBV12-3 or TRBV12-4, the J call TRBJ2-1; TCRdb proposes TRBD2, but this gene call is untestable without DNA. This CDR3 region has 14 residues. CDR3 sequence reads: CASSFGLGSREQFF.

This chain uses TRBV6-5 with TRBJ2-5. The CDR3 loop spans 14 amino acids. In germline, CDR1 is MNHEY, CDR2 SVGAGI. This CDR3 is CASSYSGPQETQYF.

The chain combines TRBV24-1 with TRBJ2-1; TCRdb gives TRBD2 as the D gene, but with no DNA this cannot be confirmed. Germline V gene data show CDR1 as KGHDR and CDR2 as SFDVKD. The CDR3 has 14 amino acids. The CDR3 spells CATSDLGVEDSQFF.

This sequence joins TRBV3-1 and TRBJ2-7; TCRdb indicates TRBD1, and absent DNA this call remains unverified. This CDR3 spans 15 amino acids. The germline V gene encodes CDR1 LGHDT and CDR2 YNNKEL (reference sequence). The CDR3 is CGSSQAPGAEGEQYF.

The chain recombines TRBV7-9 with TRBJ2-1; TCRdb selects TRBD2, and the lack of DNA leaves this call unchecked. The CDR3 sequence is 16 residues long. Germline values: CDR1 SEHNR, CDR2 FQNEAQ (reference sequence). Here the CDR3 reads CASSPRTSGDFHEQFF.

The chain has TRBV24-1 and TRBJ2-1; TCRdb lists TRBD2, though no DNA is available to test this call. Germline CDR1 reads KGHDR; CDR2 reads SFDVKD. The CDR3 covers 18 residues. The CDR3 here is CATSDSLAGGGYDNEQFF.

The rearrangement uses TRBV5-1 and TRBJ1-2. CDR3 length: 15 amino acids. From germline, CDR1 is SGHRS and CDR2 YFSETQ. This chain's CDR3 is CASSLEIVANYGYTF.

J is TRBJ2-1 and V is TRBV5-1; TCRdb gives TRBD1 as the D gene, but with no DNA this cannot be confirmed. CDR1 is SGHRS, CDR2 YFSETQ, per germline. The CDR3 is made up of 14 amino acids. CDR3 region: CASSLGTGYNEQFF.